This TCR beta chain was found in a study of T-cell reconstitution after alpha-beta-depleted transplantation in children. Unique molecular identifiers were incorporated during preparation of the TCRbeta library. TCRdb passed the PCR reads through MiXCR, listing each CDR3 protein once. The sample carries around 600,000 distinct CDR3 sequences, about 10% recorded once. The CDR3 is 13 amino acids. The J segment lost 1 base and the V segment lost 6 bases, leaving 3 bases of the junction unmatched. CDR1 is SQVTM and CDR2 is ANQGSEA in the germline V gene. This clonotype was observed many times. V is TRBV29-1 and J is TRBJ1-3, with 7 bases fitting TRBD1. This TCR was recovered from a human donor who donated a stem cell graft to a child with acute myeloid leukemia. Sequenced material: PBMCs from the stem cell graft donor, taken from the stem cell graft. The chain's CDR3 is CSVMTGSGNTIYF. CDR3 nucleotides: TGCAGCGTGATGACAGGGTCTGGAAACACCATATATTTT.